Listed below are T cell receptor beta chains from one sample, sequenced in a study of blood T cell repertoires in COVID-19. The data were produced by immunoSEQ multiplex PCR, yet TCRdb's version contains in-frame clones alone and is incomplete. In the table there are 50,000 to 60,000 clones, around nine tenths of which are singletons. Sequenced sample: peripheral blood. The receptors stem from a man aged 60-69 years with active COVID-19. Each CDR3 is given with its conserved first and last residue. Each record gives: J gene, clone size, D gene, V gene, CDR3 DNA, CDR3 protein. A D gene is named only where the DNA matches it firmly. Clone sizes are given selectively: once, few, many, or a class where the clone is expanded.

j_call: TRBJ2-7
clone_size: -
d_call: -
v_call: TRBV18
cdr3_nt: TGTGCCAGCTCACCACGTGCAGGGCCCTCCTACGAGCAGTACTTC
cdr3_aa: CASSPRAGPSYEQYF

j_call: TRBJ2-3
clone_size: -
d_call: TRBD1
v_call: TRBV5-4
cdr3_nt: TGTGCCAGCAGTGGAACAGGGGGCGAGGGGGGAGATACGCAGTATTTT
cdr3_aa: CASSGTGGEGGDTQYF

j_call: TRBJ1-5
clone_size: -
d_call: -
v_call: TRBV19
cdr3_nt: TGTGCCAGTAGTACCTGGACAGATAGCAATCAGCCCCAGCATTTT
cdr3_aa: CASSTWTDSNQPQHF

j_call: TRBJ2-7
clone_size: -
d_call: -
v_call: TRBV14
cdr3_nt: TGTGCCAGCAGCCACTATAGCTACGAGCAGTACTTC
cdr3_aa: CASSHYSYEQYF

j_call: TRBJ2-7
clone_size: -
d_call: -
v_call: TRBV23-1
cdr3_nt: TGCGCCAGCAGTCACGGGTTAAAGGTCGACTACGAGCAGTACTTC
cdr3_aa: CASSHGLKVDYEQYF

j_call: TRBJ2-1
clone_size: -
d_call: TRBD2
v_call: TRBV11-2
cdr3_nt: TGTGCCAGCAGCTTAGAGGGTAGCGGGAGGGCCATCAATGAGCAGTTCTTC
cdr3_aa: CASSLEGSGRAINEQFF

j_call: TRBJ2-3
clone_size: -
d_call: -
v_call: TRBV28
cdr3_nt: TGTGCCACACGACTCGCATCGGCTAGCACAGATACGCAGTATTTT
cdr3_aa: CATRLASASTDTQYF

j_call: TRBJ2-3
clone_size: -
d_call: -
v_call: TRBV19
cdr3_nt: TGTGCCAGTAGTATAGCTCCGGGGTCTGTGGATACGCAGTATTTT
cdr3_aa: CASSIAPGSVDTQYF

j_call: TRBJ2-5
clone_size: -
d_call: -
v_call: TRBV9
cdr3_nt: TGTGCCAGCAGCGTAGGTCAGGGATCGGGAGAGACCCAGTACTTC
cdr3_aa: CASSVGQGSGETQYF

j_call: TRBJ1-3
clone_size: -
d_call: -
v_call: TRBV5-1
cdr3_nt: TGCGCCAGCAGCTTGGACTCAATTCGGGAAAACACCATATATTTT
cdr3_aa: CASSLDSIRENTIYF

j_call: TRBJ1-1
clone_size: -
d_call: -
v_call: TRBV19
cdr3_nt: TGTGCCAGTAGTTCCCAGGAAATAAACACTGAAGCTTTCTTT
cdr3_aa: CASSSQEINTEAFF

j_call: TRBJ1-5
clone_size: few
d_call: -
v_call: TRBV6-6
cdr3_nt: TGTGCCAGCAACAACGGGGTATATAATCAGCCCCAGCATTTT
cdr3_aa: CASNNGVYNQPQHF

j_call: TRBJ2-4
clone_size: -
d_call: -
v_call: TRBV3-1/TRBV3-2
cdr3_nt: TGTGCCAGCAGCCAAGGCGGAGCCAAAAACATTCAGTACTTC
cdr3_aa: CASSQGGAKNIQYF

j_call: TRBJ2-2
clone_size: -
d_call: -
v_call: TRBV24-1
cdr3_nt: TGTGCCACCAGTTTCTCAGGGGCCGGGGAGCTGTTTTTT
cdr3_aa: CATSFSGAGELFF

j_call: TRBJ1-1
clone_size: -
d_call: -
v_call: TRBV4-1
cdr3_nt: TGCGCCAGCAGCCTTCCCGGGGGGGGGCTATCTGAAGCTTTCTTT
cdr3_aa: CASSLPGGGLSEAFF

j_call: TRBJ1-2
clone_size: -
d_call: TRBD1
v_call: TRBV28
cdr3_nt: TGTGCCACACTAAATTCAGGGGGCTCCTATGGCTACACCTTC
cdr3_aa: CATLNSGGSYGYTF

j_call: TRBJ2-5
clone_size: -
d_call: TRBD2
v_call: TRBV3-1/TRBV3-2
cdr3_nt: TGTGCCAGCAGCAGACTAGCGGGCATCCAAGAGACCCAGTACTTC
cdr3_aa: CASSRLAGIQETQYF

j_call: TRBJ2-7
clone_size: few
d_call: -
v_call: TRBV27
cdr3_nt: TGTGCCAGCGGTCTACAGGGCTCCTACGAGCAGTACTTC
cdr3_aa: CASGLQGSYEQYF

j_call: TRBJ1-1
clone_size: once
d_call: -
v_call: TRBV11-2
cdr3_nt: TGTGCCAGCAGCTTAGACGTCCGACATACTGAAGCTTTCTTT
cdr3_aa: CASSLDVRHTEAFF

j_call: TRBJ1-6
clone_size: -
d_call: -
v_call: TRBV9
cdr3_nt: TGTGCCAGCAGCGGCGGGGTAGAGCTCCACTTT
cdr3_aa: CASSGGVELHF

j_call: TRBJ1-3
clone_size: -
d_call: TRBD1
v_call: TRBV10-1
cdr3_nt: TGCGCCAGCAGCCGGGACAGAGGTGGAAACACCATATATTTT
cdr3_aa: CASSRDRGGNTIYF

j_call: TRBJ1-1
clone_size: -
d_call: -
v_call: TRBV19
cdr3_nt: TGTGCCAGTAGGTCAACCGGCAGGGCGGACACTGAAGCTTTCTTT
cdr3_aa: CASRSTGRADTEAFF

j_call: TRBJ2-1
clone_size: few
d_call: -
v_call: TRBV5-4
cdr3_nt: TGTGCCAGCAGCCCCGGGGGCTCCTACAATGAGCAGTTCTTC
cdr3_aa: CASSPGGSYNEQFF

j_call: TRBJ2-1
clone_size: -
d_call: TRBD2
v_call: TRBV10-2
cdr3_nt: TGCGCCAGCAGGACTAGCGGGAGAGGGTGGAATAATGAGCAGTTCTTC
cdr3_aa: CASRTSGRGWNNEQFF

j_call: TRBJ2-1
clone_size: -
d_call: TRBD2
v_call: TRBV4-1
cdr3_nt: TGCGCCAGCAGCTTCCAAAGCGGCGGGAGAGCGCAGTTCTTC
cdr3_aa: CASSFQSGGRAQFF

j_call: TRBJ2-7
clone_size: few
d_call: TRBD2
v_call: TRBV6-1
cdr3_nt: TGTGCCAGCAGTGAAGGTAGCGGGAACTTCTACGAGCAGTACTTC
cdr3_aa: CASSEGSGNFYEQYF

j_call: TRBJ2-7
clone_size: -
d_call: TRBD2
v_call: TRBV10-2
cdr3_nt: TGCGCCAGCCGAGACAGCGGGACCCTCTACGAGCAGTACTTC
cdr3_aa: CASRDSGTLYEQYF

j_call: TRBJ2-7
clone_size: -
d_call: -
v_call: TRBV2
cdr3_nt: TGTGCCAGCACCGAGGGGGGGTACGAGTACGAGCAGTACTTC
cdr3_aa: CASTEGGYEYEQYF

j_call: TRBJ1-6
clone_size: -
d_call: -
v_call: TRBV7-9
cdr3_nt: TGTGCCAGCAGCTTAGGGCAGAATAATTCACCCCTCCACTTT
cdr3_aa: CASSLGQNNSPLHF

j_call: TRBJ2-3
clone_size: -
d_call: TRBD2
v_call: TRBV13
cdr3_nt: TGTGCCAGCAGCTTAAATCTAGCGGGAATTGATACGCAGTATTTT
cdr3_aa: CASSLNLAGIDTQYF

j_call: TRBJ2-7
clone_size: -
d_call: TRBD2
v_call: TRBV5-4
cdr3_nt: TGTGCCAGCAGCTTAGCGGGAGGGAGCTCCTACGAGCAGTACTTC
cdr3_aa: CASSLAGGSSYEQYF

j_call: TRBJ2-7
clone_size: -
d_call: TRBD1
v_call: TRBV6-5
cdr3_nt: TGTGCCAGCAGAATCACAGGGGACTACGAGCAGTACTTC
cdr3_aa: CASRITGDYEQYF

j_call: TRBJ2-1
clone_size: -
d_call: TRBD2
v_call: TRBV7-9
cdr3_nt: TGTGCCAGCAGCTTACCCTTTCGACTAGCGGGTTTTTACAATGAGCAGTTCTTC
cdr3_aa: CASSLPFRLAGFYNEQFF

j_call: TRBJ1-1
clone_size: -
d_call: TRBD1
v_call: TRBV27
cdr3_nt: TGTGCCAGCAGTTGGGACAGGGGGGACACTGAAGCTTTCTTT
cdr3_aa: CASSWDRGDTEAFF

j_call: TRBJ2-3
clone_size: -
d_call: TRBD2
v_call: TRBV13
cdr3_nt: TGTGCCAGCAGCCGACTAGCGGGAGGTGTGGCAGATACGCAGTATTTT
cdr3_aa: CASSRLAGGVADTQYF

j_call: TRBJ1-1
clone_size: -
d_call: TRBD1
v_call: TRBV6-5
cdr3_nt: TGTGCCAGCAGGACACAGGGGACACACACTGAAGCTTTCTTT
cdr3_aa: CASRTQGTHTEAFF

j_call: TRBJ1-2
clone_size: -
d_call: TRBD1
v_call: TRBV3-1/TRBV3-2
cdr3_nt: TGTGCCAGCAGCCCTTCCAGACAGGGCCACCGAGGTGGCTACACCTTC
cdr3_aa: CASSPSRQGHRGGYTF

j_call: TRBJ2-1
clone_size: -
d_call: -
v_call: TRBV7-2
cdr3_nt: TGTGCCAGCAGCTTAGGAGGAGGAATCGCCTACAATGAGCAGTTCTTC
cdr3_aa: CASSLGGGIAYNEQFF

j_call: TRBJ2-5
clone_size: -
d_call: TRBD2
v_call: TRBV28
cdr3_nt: TGTGCCAGCAGTTTATATGGTAGCGGGAGACCAATAACGCAAGAGACCCAGTACTTC
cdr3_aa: CASSLYGSGRPITQETQYF

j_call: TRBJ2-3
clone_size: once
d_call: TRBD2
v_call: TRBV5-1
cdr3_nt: TGCGCCAGCAGCATAGGGACTAGCGGGAGAGAGGGGATCACAGATACGCAGTATTTT
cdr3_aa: CASSIGTSGREGITDTQYF

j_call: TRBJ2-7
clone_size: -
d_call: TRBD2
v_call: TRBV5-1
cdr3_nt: TGCGCCAGCAGCGATGGACTAGCGGCCTCCTACGAGCAGTACTTC
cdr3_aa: CASSDGLAASYEQYF

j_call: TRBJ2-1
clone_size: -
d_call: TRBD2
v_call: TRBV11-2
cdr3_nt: TGTGCCAGCAGCTTCACCAACTCACTAGCGGGCAGCCCCTACAATGAGCAGTTCTTC
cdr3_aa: CASSFTNSLAGSPYNEQFF

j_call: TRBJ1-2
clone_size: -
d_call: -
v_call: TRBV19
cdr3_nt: TGTGCCAGTAGCATAGCACCTAGGACACCGACTAACTATGGCTACACCTTC
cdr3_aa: CASSIAPRTPTNYGYTF

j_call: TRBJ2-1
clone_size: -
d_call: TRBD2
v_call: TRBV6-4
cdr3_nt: TGTGCCAGCAGCTCCAGGAGGGAGGGCCCCTACAATGAGCAGTTCTTC
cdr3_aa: CASSSRREGPYNEQFF

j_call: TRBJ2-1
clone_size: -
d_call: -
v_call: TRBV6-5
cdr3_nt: TGTGCCAGCAGTCTTCCGGGCAATGAGCAGTTCTTC
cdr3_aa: CASSLPGNEQFF

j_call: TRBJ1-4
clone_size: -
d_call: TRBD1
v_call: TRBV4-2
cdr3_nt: TGTGCCAGCAGCCAAGCGGGACAGGGGAATGAAAAACTGTTTTTT
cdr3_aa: CASSQAGQGNEKLFF

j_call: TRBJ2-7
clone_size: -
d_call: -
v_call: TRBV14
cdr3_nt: TGTGCCAGCAGCCTTCCGACTAGGCTCCCGTCCGAGCAGTACTTC
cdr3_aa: CASSLPTRLPSEQYF

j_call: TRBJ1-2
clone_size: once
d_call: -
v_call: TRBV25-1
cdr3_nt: TGTGCCAGCAGTGAATTAGGGGCAAACTATGGCTACACCTTC
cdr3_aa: CASSELGANYGYTF

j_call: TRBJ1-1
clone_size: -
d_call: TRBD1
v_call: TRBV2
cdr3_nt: TGTGCCAGCAATACAGGGGGAATGGGCCCTGAAGCTTTCTTT
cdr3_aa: CASNTGGMGPEAFF

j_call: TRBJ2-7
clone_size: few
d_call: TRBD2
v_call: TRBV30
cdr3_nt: TGTGCCTGGAGTCCTGGCGGGAGTGTCTACGAGCAGTACTTC
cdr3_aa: CAWSPGGSVYEQYF